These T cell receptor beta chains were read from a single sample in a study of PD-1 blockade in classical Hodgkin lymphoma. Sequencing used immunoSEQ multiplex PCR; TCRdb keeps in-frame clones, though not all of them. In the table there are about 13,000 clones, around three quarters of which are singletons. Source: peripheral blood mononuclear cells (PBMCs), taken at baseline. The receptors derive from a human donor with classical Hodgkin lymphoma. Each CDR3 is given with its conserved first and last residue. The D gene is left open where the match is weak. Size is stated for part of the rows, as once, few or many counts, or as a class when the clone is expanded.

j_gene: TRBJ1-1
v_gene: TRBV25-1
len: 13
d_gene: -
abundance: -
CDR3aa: CASSELWNTEAFF
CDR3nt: TGTGCCAGCAGTGAATTGTGGAACACTGAAGCTTTCTTT

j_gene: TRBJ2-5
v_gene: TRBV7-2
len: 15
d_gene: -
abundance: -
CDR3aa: CASSLGVLEQETQYF
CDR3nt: TGTGCCAGCAGCTTAGGGGTTCTGGAGCAAGAGACCCAGTACTTC

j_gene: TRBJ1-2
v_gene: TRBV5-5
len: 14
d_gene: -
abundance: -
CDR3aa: CASSFGGPNYGYTF
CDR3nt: TGTGCCAGCAGCTTCGGGGGACCTAACTATGGCTACACCTTC

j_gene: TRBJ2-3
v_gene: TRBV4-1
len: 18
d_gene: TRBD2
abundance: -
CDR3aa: CASRQIAGGPELTDTQYF
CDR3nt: TGCGCCAGCAGACAAATAGCGGGGGGGCCTGAACTGACAGATACGCAGTATTTT

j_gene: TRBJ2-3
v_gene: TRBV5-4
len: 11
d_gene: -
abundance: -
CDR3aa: CASSSAYTQYF
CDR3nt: TGTGCCAGCAGCAGTGCTTATACGCAGTATTTT

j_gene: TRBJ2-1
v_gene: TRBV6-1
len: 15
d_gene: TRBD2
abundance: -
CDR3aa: CASSEGLAGSNEQFF
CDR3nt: TGTGCCAGCAGTGAAGGACTAGCGGGGTCGAATGAGCAGTTCTTC

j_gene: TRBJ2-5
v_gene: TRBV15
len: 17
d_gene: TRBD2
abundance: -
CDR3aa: CATSRESGGAGEETQYF
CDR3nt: TGTGCCACCAGCAGAGAAAGCGGGGGGGCCGGGGAAGAGACCCAGTACTTC

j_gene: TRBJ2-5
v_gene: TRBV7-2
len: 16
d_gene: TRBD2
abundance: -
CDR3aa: CASSPGLAGGRETQYF
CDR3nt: TGTGCCAGCAGCCCGGGACTAGCGGGAGGTCGGGAGACCCAGTACTTC

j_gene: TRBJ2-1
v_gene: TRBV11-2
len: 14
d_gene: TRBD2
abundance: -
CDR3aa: CASSPQAGGRAQFF
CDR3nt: TGTGCCAGCAGCCCCCAGGCGGGCGGGAGGGCCCAGTTCTTC

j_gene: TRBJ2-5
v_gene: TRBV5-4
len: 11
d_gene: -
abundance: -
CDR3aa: CASSLSETQYF
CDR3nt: TGTGCCAGCAGCTTGTCCGAGACCCAGTACTTC

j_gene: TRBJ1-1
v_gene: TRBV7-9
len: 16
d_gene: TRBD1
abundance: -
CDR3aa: CASSLSQGAAGTEAFF
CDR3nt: TGTGCCAGCAGCTTATCCCAGGGGGCTGCCGGCACTGAAGCTTTCTTT

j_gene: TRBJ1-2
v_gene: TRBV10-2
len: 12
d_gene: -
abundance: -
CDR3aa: CASSESGAGYTF
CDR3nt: TGCGCCAGCAGTGAGTCGGGCGCTGGCTACACCTTC

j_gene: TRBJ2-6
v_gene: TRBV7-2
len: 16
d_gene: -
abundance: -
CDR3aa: CASSSQGLSGANVLTF
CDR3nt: TGTGCCAGCAGCTCACAGGGACTCTCTGGGGCCAACGTCCTGACTTTC

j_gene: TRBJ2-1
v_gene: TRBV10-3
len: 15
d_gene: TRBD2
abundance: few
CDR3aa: CAISGAGGAYNEQFF
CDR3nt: TGTGCCATCAGTGGGGCGGGAGGTGCCTACAATGAGCAGTTCTTC

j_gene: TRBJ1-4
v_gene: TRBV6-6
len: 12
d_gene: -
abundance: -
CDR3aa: CASSSDGRKLFF
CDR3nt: TGTGCCAGCAGCTCGGACGGTCGAAAACTGTTTTTT

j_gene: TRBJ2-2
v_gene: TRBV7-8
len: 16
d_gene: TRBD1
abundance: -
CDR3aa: CASSSTGGTNTGELFF
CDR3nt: TGTGCCAGCAGCTCAACAGGGGGGACGAACACCGGGGAGCTGTTTTTT

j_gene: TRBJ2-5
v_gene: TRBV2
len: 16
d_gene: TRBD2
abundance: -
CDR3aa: CASSVSERGGRETQYF
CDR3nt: TGTGCCAGCAGTGTATCAGAACGGGGGGGCCGTGAGACCCAGTACTTC

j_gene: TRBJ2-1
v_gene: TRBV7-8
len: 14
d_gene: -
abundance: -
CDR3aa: CASSLWETYNEQFF
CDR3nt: TGTGCCAGCAGTTTGTGGGAGACCTACAATGAGCAGTTCTTC

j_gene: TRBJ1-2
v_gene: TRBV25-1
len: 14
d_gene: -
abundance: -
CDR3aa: CASSDARYYYGYTF
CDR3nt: TGTGCCAGCAGTGACGCCCGGTATTACTATGGCTACACCTTC

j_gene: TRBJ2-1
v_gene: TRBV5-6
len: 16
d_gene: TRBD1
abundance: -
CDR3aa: CASSLFVGQGQYEQFF
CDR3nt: TGTGCCAGCAGCTTGTTTGTGGGACAGGGTCAATATGAGCAGTTCTTC

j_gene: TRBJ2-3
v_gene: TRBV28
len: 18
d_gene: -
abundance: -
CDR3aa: CASSLLQGRRMGTDTQYF
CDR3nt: TGTGCCAGCAGTTTACTACAGGGGAGGCGTATGGGCACAGATACGCAGTATTTT

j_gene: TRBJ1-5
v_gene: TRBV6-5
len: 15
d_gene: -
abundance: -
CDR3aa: CASSSTPTPNQPQHF
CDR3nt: TGTGCCAGCAGCTCTACCCCCACACCGAATCAGCCCCAGCATTTT

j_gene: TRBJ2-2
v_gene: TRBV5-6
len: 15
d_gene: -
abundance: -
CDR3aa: CASSPRPKNTGELFF
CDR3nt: TGTGCCAGCAGCCCCCGCCCTAAGAACACCGGGGAGCTGTTTTTT

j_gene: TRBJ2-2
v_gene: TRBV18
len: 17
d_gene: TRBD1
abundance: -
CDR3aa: CASSPTGTGGHTGELFF
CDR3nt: TGTGCCAGCTCACCGACCGGGACAGGGGGCCACACCGGGGAGCTGTTTTTT

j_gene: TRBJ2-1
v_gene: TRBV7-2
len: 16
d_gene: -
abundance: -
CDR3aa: CASSLEASYSYNEQFF
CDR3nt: TGTGCCAGCAGCTTGGAGGCCTCTTATTCCTACAATGAGCAGTTCTTC

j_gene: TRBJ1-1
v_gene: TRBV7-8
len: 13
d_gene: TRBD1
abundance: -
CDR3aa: CASSLGQATEAFF
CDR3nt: TGTGCCAGCAGCTTGGGACAGGCCACTGAAGCTTTCTTT

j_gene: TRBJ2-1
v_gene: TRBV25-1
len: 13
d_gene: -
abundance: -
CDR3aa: CASSESSYNEQFF
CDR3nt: TGTGCCAGCAGTGAAAGTTCCTACAATGAGCAGTTCTTC

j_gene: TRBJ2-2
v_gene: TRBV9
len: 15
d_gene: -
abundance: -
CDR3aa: CASSYGILNTGELFF
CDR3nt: TGTGCCAGCAGCTACGGGATTCTGAACACCGGGGAGCTGTTTTTT

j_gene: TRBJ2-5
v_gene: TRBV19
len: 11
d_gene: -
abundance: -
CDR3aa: CASSHQETQYF
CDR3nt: TGTGCCAGTAGTCACCAAGAGACCCAGTACTTC

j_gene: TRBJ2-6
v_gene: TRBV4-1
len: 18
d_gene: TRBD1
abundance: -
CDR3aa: CASSQPGQVNSGANVLTF
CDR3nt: TGCGCCAGCAGCCAGCCGGGACAGGTTAACTCTGGGGCCAACGTCCTGACTTTC

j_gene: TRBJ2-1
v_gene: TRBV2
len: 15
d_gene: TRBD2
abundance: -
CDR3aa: CASSHSGGDYNEQFF
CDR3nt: TGTGCCAGCAGTCATAGCGGGGGGGACTACAATGAGCAGTTCTTC

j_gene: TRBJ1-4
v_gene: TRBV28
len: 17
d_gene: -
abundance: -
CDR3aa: CASSLHDPTETNEKLFF
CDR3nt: TGTGCCAGCAGTTTACATGACCCCACTGAGACTAATGAAAAACTGTTTTTT

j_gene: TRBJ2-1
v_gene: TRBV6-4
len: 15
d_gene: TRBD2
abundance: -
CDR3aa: CASSDSAGSYNEQFF
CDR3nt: TGTGCCAGCAGTGACTCAGCGGGGTCCTACAATGAGCAGTTCTTC

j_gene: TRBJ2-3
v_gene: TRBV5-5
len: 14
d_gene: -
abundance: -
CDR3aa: CASSRVGGEDTQYF
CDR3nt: TGTGCCAGCAGCCGCGTGGGGGGTGAAGATACGCAGTATTTT

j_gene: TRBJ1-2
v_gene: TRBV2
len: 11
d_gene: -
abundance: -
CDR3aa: CASSDTYGYTF
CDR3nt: TGTGCCAGCAGTGACACCTATGGCTACACCTTC